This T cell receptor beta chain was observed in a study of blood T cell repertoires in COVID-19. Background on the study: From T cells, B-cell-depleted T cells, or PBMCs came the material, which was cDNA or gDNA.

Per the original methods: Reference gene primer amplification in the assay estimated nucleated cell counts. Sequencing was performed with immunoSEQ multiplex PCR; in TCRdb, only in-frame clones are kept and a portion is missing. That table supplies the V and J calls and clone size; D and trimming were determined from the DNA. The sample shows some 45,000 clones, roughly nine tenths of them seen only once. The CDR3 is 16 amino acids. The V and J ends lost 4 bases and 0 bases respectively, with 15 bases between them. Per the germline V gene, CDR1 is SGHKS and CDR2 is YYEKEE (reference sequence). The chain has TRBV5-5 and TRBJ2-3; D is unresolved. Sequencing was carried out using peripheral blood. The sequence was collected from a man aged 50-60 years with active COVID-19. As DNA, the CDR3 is TGTGCCAGCAGCCAAGCGATGGCAGCAAGCACAGATACGCAGTATTTT. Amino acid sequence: CASSQAMAASTDTQYF.